The 27 T cell receptor beta chains given below trace back to one sample, sequenced in a study of human T cells and chemical hapten exposure. Time point of the sample: patch test 3, about 24 weeks after DPC sensitization. Treatment reported: therapeutic diphenylcyclopropenone sensitization with weekly scalp DPC. TCRdb fed the RACE reads into MiXCR, producing one record per CDR3 protein. The sample lists 180,000 or so distinct CDR3 sequences; 24% were seen once. The specimen comprised whole blood, sampled in connection with sensitization to the hapten diphenylcyclopropenone (DPC). The receptors here all came from a woman aged 40 to 50 with alopecia areata. Some clones in this sample may be carry-over from other donors' samples.

This clonotype was seen more than once but under ten times. The J gene is TRBJ2-1, the V gene TRBV9, with D possibly being TRBD1 or TRBD2 (6 bases each). Germline loops: CDR1 SGDLS, CDR2 YYNGEE. The length of the CDR3 is 15 residues. V was pared by 4 bases and J by 6 bases, with 17 bases between. The CDR3 DNA reads as TGTGCCAGCAGCCCCCGAAGGGGGGAAATCAATGAGCAGTTCTTC. It codes for CASSPRRGEINEQFF.

The chain employs TRBV12-3 or TRBV12-4 and TRBJ2-5; D not certain. The CDR3 spans 13 residues. V lost 1 base to trimming and J lost 7 bases, with 10 bases between them. The CDR3 bases are TGTGCCAGCAGTTTAGACTATAGTGGGACCCAGTACTTC. It is translated as CASSLDYSGTQYF.

This clonotype was detected only once. The chain combines TRBV3-1 with TRBJ2-7; 12 bases fit TRBD2. The CDR3 consists of 15 residues. V dropped 2 bases and J dropped 4; count of bases not matched to a gene: 3. Germline CDR1 reads LGHDT; CDR2 reads YNNKEL (reference sequence). The chain's CDR3 is CASSQRLAGGYEQYF. The CDR3 nucleotides are TGTGCCAGCAGCCAAAGGCTAGCGGGAGGGTACGAGCAGTACTTC.

The rearrangement links TRBV28 to TRBJ1-2; TRBD1 matches 8 bases. Trimming cost V 1 base and J 8 bases; bases outside gene matches: 9. Germline V gene lookup returns CDR1 MDHEN and CDR2 SYDVKM. This CDR3 spans 15 amino acids. In nucleotides, the CDR3 is TGTGCCAGCAGTTTATCGGACACCGGGACAGGCGGCTACACCTTC. Translation gives CASSLSDTGTGGYTF.

In its sample, this clonotype was seen a few times. V is TRBV28 and J is TRBJ2-7, with D perhaps TRBD1 (6 bases). Germline V gene data show CDR1 as MDHEN and CDR2 as SYDVKM. This CDR3 region has 14 residues. The V and J ends lost 3 bases and 13 bases respectively, with 22 bases between them. The CDR3 region is CASSLDGTLTSSYF. CDR3 bases: TGTGCCAGCAGTTTGGACGGGACACTTACGAGCAGTTACTTC.

This clonotype has just a few counts. The chain is built from TRBV28 and TRBJ1-6; no firm D call. The CDR3 loop spans 12 amino acids. Germline lookup yields CDR1 MDHEN and CDR2 SYDVKM. Trimming took off 7 bases at V and 12 bases at J, with 13 bases between the two ends. The CDR3 bases are TGTGCCAGCACCGACGGTGGTCAACCCCTCCACTTT. Amino acid sequence: CASTDGGQPLHF.

The chain carries TRBV18 and TRBJ2-1; 8 bases map to TRBD1. The V and J ends lost 2 bases and 15 bases, in that order; junction bases with no gene match: 6. The CDR3 extends over 12 amino acids. CDR1 KGHSH and CDR2 LQKENI come from the germline V gene. DNA for the CDR3: TGTGCCAGCTCACCAGATCGGACAGGGTGGTTCTTC. It encodes CASSPDRTGWFF.

In its sample, this clonotype was seen a few times. The chain joins TRBV6-5 to TRBJ2-5; D is ambiguous. The V and J ends lost 2 bases and 5 bases respectively, with 6 bases between them. This CDR3 is 12 amino acids long. Germline assignment: CDR1 MNHEY and CDR2 SVGAGI. The CDR3 region is CASSYGGETQYF. Written as DNA, the CDR3 is TGTGCCAGCAGTTACGGTGGGGAGACCCAGTACTTC.

The rearrangement links TRBV6-5 to TRBJ2-3; D unclear. In germline, CDR1 is MNHEY, CDR2 SVGAGI. V was trimmed by 2 bases and J by 0 bases, leaving 9 bases between them. This CDR3 is 15 amino acids long. CDR3 amino acids: CASSYGLGSTDTQYF. CDR3 DNA sequence: TGTGCCAGCAGTTACGGGCTGGGTAGCACAGATACGCAGTATTTT.

The V call is TRBV28, the J call TRBJ2-1; the D gene is possibly TRBD1 (7 bases). Per germline, CDR1 MDHEN and CDR2 SYDVKM. V dropped 3 bases and J dropped 9 bases, with 12 bases sitting between them. CDR3 length: 13 residues. The CDR3 nucleotides read TGTGCCAGCAGTTTGGCTCAGGGGGGTGAGCAGTTCTTC. It specifies CASSLAQGGEQFF.

This clonotype showed up just a few times. The chain combines TRBV7-6 with TRBJ2-3; D ambiguous. The CDR3 spans 14 residues. V lost 2 bases to trimming and J lost 4 bases, with 10 bases between them. CDR1 is SGHVS, CDR2 FNYEAQ, per germline. CDR3 sequence: CASSLRQGADTQYF. The CDR3 DNA is TGTGCCAGCAGCTTAAGGCAAGGAGCAGATACGCAGTATTTT.

This clonotype was observed at least ten times. The CDR3 loop reads CAISGLSASGGKTAYEQYF. Here the CDR3 DNA reads TGTGCCATCAGCGGACTATCGGCTAGCGGAGGAAAAACAGCCTACGAGCAGTACTTC. The chain carries TRBV10-3 and TRBJ2-7; TRBD2 matches at 7 bases. CDR3 size: 19 residues. The trim removed 6 bases at V and 2 bases at J, leaving 22 bases unmatched. CDR1 is ENHRY, CDR2 SYGVKD, per germline.

The chain couples TRBV4-1 to TRBJ2-5; D is unclear. Germline V gene lookup returns CDR1 MGHRA and CDR2 YSYEKL. The V and J ends lost 1 base and 2 bases respectively, with 8 bases between them. The CDR3 runs 14 residues. CDR3 in amino acids: CASSQVRAQETQYF. CDR3 DNA: TGCGCCAGCAGCCAAGTCCGGGCTCAAGAGACCCAGTACTTC.

The genes are TRBV5-1 and TRBJ2-7; possible D gene TRBD2, 7 bases. CDR1 and CDR2 from the germline V gene are SGHRS and YFSETQ. This CDR3 contains 14 residues. Trimming took off 7 bases at V and 5 bases at J, with 19 bases between the two ends. The CDR3 is CASGLGGAKDEQYF. Here the CDR3 DNA reads TGCGCCAGCGGTCTGGGGGGGGCAAAAGACGAGCAGTACTTC.

The rearrangement links TRBV28 to TRBJ2-7; possible D gene TRBD2, 6 bases. The CDR3 spans 16 residues. V was trimmed by 6 bases and J by 0 bases, leaving 18 bases between them. Germline V lookup: CDR1 MDHEN, CDR2 SYDVKM. Here the CDR3 reads CASSPLAKDDSYEQYF. DNA for the CDR3: TGTGCCAGCAGCCCTCTAGCGAAGGACGACTCCTACGAGCAGTACTTC.

The rearrangement uses TRBV24-1 and TRBJ1-2; D unclear. Trimming removed 7 bases from V and 9 bases from J, with 14 bases in between. The CDR3 is 12 amino acids. From germline, CDR1 is KGHDR and CDR2 SFDVKD. In DNA form, the CDR3 reads TGTGCCACCAGCCTGAACGAGGAGAGCTACACCTTC. Amino acid sequence: CATSLNEESYTF.

The genes are TRBV11-2 and TRBJ1-3; D remains ambiguous. Per germline, CDR1 SGHAT and CDR2 FQNNGV. This CDR3 has 14 amino acids. With 3 bases removed from V and 0 bases from J, the gap between germline ends came to 6 bases. The CDR3 bases are TGTGCCAGCAGCTTCGTAGACTCTGGAAACACCATATATTTT. It specifies CASSFVDSGNTIYF. The whole variable domain, remainder taken from reference TRBV11-2 and TRBJ1-3, is EAGVAQSPRYKIIEKRQSVAFWCNPISGHATLYWYQQILGQGPKLLIQFQNNGVVDDSQLPKDRFSAERLKGVDSTLKIQPAKLEDSAVYLCASSFVDSGNTIYFGEGSWLTVV.

This chain connects TRBV6-6 to TRBJ1-1; 9 nucleotides align to TRBD1. CDR1 is MNHNY, CDR2 SVGAGI, per germline (reference sequence). This CDR3 is 14 amino acids long. V gave up 5 bases and J gave up 11 bases; unmatched junction bases: 12. Here the CDR3 reads CASSPAPGQGGAFF. In DNA, the CDR3 is TGTGCCAGCAGTCCAGCCCCGGGACAGGGTGGGGCTTTCTTT.

The chain uses TRBV27 and TRBJ1-1; D might be TRBD1 (5 bases). Trimming stripped 3 bases from V and 5 bases from J, with 10 bases between. In germline, CDR1 is MNHEY, CDR2 SMNVEV (reference sequence). The CDR3 consists of 13 residues. The chain's CDR3 is CASSFQGMTEAFF. CDR3 in DNA: TGTGCCAGCAGTTTTCAGGGTATGACTGAAGCTTTCTTT.

The chain links TRBV20-1 to TRBJ2-5; no definite D call. V was trimmed by 0 bases and J by 3 bases, leaving 20 bases between them. CDR3 length: 17 amino acids. Per the germline V gene, CDR1 is DFQATT and CDR2 is SNEGSKA (reference sequence). The DNA of the CDR3 is TGCAGTGCTAGAGATAGACTGACAAGAAGCTTTAAAGAGACCCAGTACTTC. It yields the protein CSARDRLTRSFKETQYF.

CDR3 DNA: TGTGCCAGCAGTTTAACTCCCGGCGTCAGGCAGTTCTTC. This sequence encodes CASSLTPGVRQFF. The chain combines TRBV27 with TRBJ2-1; D gene uncertain. The ends were cut back, 2 bases at V and 12 bases at J, with 14 bases in the middle. The CDR3 has 13 residues. Germline CDR1 reads MNHEY; CDR2 reads SMNVEV (reference sequence).

This clonotype turned up a few times. The chain employs TRBV20-1 and TRBJ2-5, with TRBD2 matching 7 bases. V shed 0 bases and J 1 base; nucleotides not matched to a gene: 5. The CDR3 length is 15 residues. CDR1 is DFQATT and CDR2 is SNEGSKA in the germline V gene (reference sequence). The CDR3 DNA follows: TGCAGTGCTAGAGAGCCTAGCGGATCCCAAGAGACCCAGTACTTC. Amino acid sequence: CSAREPSGSQETQYF.

This sequence joins TRBV20-1 and TRBJ2-5; 7 bases map to TRBD2. This CDR3 has 13 residues. Germline V gene lookup returns CDR1 DFQATT and CDR2 SNEGSKA (reference sequence). The junction had 5 bases not matched to a gene; V was cut back by 5 bases and J by 2 bases. This CDR3 is CSAFRTSQETQYF. The CDR3 nucleotides are TGCAGTGCTTTTAGGACTAGTCAAGAGACCCAGTACTTC.

This clonotype occurred a few times. The chain joins TRBV6-1 to TRBJ2-7; D gene ambiguous. Germline V gene data show CDR1 as MNHNS and CDR2 as SASEGT. V was clipped by 4 bases and J by 3 bases, with 10 bases between them. The CDR3 has 13 residues. This CDR3 reads CASSVFRDYEQYF. The CDR3 nucleotides read TGTGCCAGCAGTGTTTTTAGGGACTACGAGCAGTACTTC.

This clonotype has more than one count but fewer than ten. This chain joins TRBV20-1 and TRBJ2-2; TRBD2 might be the D (5 bases). Between the trimmed V and J ends, which lost 0 bases and 3 bases, there was a span of 8 bases. The CDR3 is made up of 14 amino acids. From germline, CDR1 is DFQATT and CDR2 SNEGSKA (reference sequence). CDR3 amino acids: CSARDGMDTGELFF. CDR3 coding DNA: TGCAGTGCTAGAGACGGGATGGACACCGGGGAGCTGTTTTTT.

The chain employs TRBV7-2 and TRBJ2-7; tentatively, D is TRBD1 or TRBD2 (5 bases each). This CDR3 has 15 residues. Germline V gene data show CDR1 as SGHTA and CDR2 as FQGNSA. Trimming removed 5 bases from V and 3 bases from J, with 17 bases in between. CDR3 residues: CASSPQGGLIYEQYF. CDR3 sequence (DNA): TGTGCCAGCAGCCCCCAGGGCGGACTGATCTACGAGCAGTACTTC.

The chain joins TRBV9 to TRBJ2-1; the D gene is possibly TRBD2 (6 bases). The germline V and J ends were trimmed by 0 bases and 0 bases, with 10 bases remaining between them. The CDR3 sequence is 16 residues long. CDR1 is SGDLS, CDR2 YYNGEE, per germline. This CDR3 reads CASSVGVGSSYNEQFF. CDR3 nucleotides: TGTGCCAGCAGCGTAGGGGTCGGGAGCTCCTACAATGAGCAGTTCTTC.